These 8 T cell receptor beta chains came from one sample sequenced in a study of cytotoxic CD8 clonotypes in ibrutinib-treated CLL. The repertoire was sequenced with immunoSEQ multiplex PCR; TCRdb's copy has only in-frame clones and lacks some. The sample contains 50,000 to 65,000 clones, 45% to 60% of which appear only once. The material sequenced was PBMCs, taken after 12 months of ibrutinib treatment. The receptors come from a human donor with chronic lymphocytic leukemia.

V and J are TRBV27 and TRBJ2-7; D is undetermined. Germline CDR1 MNHEY, CDR2 SMNVEV (reference sequence). The CDR3 length is 12 residues. V was clipped by 3 bases and J by 3 bases, with 6 bases between them. CDR3 in amino acids: CASSFLNYEQYV. The CDR3 coding sequence is TGTGCCAGCAGTTTCTTAAACTACGAGCAGTACGTC.

This clone was seen more than once but under ten times. This chain uses TRBV10-3 with TRBJ2-1; possible D gene TRBD1, 6 bases. CDR1 is ENHRY, CDR2 SYGVKD, per germline. V lost 2 bases, J lost 7 bases, and 24 bases lay in between. This CDR3 spans 18 amino acids. CDR3 coding DNA: TGTGCCATCAGTGAGGGCAGGGGATTTTCCCAAACCGTTAATGAGCAGTTCTTC. Protein: CAISEGRGFSQTVNEQFF.

This chain joins TRBV6-6 and TRBJ2-2, with D possibly being TRBD1 (6 bases). CDR1 and CDR2 (germline): MNHNY, SVGAGI (reference sequence). The CDR3 has 15 residues. V was cut by 4 bases and J by 7 bases, with 16 bases left in between. The CDR3 region has the DNA TGTGCCAGCAGTTCCCTAGGGGGAGTGGGCGGGGAGCTGTTTTTT. Amino acids: CASSSLGGVGGELFF.

This clone was counted at least ten times. The gene calls are TRBV5-4 and TRBJ2-2, with D perhaps matching TRBD2 (5 bases). The germline V gene has CDR1 SGHNT and CDR2 YYREEE (reference sequence). CDR3 length: 14 amino acids. Trimming removed 3 bases at V and 6 bases at J, with 12 bases between. The CDR3 sequence: CASSSGLFAGELFF. In DNA form, the CDR3 reads TGTGCCAGCAGCTCAGGACTGTTTGCCGGGGAGCTGTTTTTT.

Many counts were recorded for this clone. In DNA, the CDR3 is TGTGCCAGCAGTCACCCAACTAGTCAGGTGACCCAGTACTTC. Protein sequence: CASSHPTSQVTQYF. The chain is built from TRBV6-5 and TRBJ2-5; tentative D call: TRBD2 (5 bases). V lost 5 bases and J lost 7, with 17 bases in between. The CDR3 has 14 amino acids. Germline-derived CDR1 and CDR2 are MNHEY and SVGAGI.

V is TRBV19 and J is TRBJ2-6; 9 bases line up with TRBD1. Germline trimming cut 3 bases from V and 2 bases from J; bases unmatched to any gene: 2. Germline V lookup: CDR1 LNHDA, CDR2 SQIVND (reference sequence). This CDR3 contains 16 residues. The CDR3 protein is CASSMRDRAGANVLTF. The CDR3 bases are TGTGCCAGTAGTATGAGGGACAGGGCTGGGGCCAACGTCCTGACTTTC.

The CDR3 nucleotides are TGCGCCAGCAGCCGGGGACTAGCGGGAAGAAATGAGCAGTTCTTC. It encodes CASSRGLAGRNEQFF. This chain links TRBV5-1 with TRBJ2-1; 13 nucleotides agree with TRBD2. The CDR3 extends over 15 amino acids. V shed 4 bases and J 7 bases; nucleotides not matched to a gene: 5. Germline CDR1 is SGHRS and CDR2 is YFSETQ.

In the case of this clone: This likely stems from a read error, as it lies one base from a far larger clone. The chain combines TRBV29-1 with TRBJ2-7; possibly TRBD1 for D (5 bases). The CDR3 spans 14 residues. Germline assignment: CDR1 SQVTM and CDR2 ANQGSEA. Deletions cut 3 bases from V and 7 bases from J, with 19 bases between. CDR3: CSVDRSGWGNEQYF. The CDR3 DNA reads as TGCAGCGTTGATCGTTCAGGGTGGGGCAATGAGCAGTACTTC.